What follows are 11 T cell receptor beta chains derived from one specimen sequenced in a study of cytomegalovirus exposure and HLA in healthy donors. The primer mix had 60 Vbeta and 13 Jbeta primers. The assay was immunoSEQ multiplex PCR, and TCRdb's table has in-frame clones only and misses some. The repertoire holds about 55,000 clones, around 78% seen once, with approximately 1.5% in the top ten. The material sequenced was PBMCs. Source of these receptors: a female donor in good health and CMV-seronegative.

The chain's CDR3 is CASSPGQAPLLHF. In DNA, the CDR3 is TGTGCCAGCAGCCCCGGACAGGCCCCTCTCCTCCACTTT. J is TRBJ1-6 and V is TRBV5-6; 7 nucleotides align to TRBD1. The CDR3 runs 13 residues. CDR1 is SGHDT and CDR2 is YYEEEE in the germline V gene. Unmatched junction bases numbered 10, after V lost 4 bases and J lost 15 bases.

The chain is built from TRBV7-9 and TRBJ2-6; tentatively, D is TRBD1 (5 bases). The germline V gene encodes CDR1 SEHNR and CDR2 FQNEAQ (reference sequence). CDR3 size: 16 residues. Trimming left V 1 base short and J 0 bases short, with 7 bases between. CDR3 residues: CASSLGDSSGANVLTF. The CDR3 DNA is TGTGCCAGCAGCTTAGGAGACAGCTCTGGGGCCAACGTCCTGACTTTC.

The J gene is TRBJ2-7, the V gene TRBV18, with 9 bases that match TRBD1. After removal of 3 bases from V and 3 bases from J, the junction contained 6 bases not matched to a gene. Germline V lookup: CDR1 KGHSH, CDR2 LQKENI. This CDR3 has 15 residues. CDR3 nucleotides: TGTGCCAGCTCACCGCAACCGGGACAGGGCTACGAGCAGTACTTC. Encoded protein: CASSPQPGQGYEQYF.

The rearrangement uses TRBV6-5 and TRBJ1-1; a possible D gene is TRBD1 (6 bases). CDR1 and CDR2 (germline): MNHEY, SVGAGI. The CDR3 is made up of 15 amino acids. Trimming stripped 0 bases from V and 2 bases from J, with 10 bases between. CDR3 amino acids: CASSYSGTLNTEAFF. In DNA, the CDR3 is TGTGCCAGCAGTTACTCGGGGACACTTAACACTGAAGCTTTCTTT.

The gene calls are TRBV7-3 and TRBJ2-2; the D gene is possibly TRBD1 (5 bases). The CDR3 is made up of 16 amino acids. The germline gives CDR1 SGHTA, CDR2 FQGTGA. Trimming removed 0 bases from V and 4 bases from J, with 12 bases in between. CDR3 coding DNA: TGTGCCAGCAGCTTAACGTGGGGCCGTGGCACCGGGGAGCTGTTTTTT. Translated: CASSLTWGRGTGELFF.

This clone appeared a few times. The J gene is TRBJ1-2, the V gene TRBV14; D possibly corresponds to TRBD1 (5 bases). There are 12 residues in the CDR3. Germline V CDR1 and CDR2: SGHDN, FVKESK. V was pared by 4 bases and J by 7 bases, with 10 bases between. DNA of the CDR3: TGTGCCAGCAGCCGGCGGGGGGGTGGCTACACCTTC. Translating it yields CASSRRGGGYTF.

This chain connects TRBV7-3 to TRBJ1-1, with 7 bases lining up with TRBD1. The CDR3 is 13 amino acids. CDR1 and CDR2 from the germline V gene are SGHTA and FQGTGA. J gave up 4 bases and V 4 bases, and 3 bases lay outside the gene matches. The CDR3 protein is CASSSQGGTEAFF. Here the CDR3 DNA reads TGTGCCAGCAGCTCTCAGGGGGGCACTGAAGCTTTCTTT. Looking up the rest from reference TRBV7-3 and TRBJ1-1 gives the full variable domain: GAGVSQTPSNKVTEKGKYVELRCDPISGHTALYWYRQSLGQGPEFLIYFQGTGAADDSGLPNDRFFAVRPEGSVSTLKIQRTERGDSAVYLCASSSQGGTEAFFGQGTRLTVV.

This clone turned up a few times. The rearrangement links TRBV7-9 to TRBJ2-5; D is unresolved. Germline V gives CDR1 SEHNR, CDR2 FQNEAQ (reference sequence). The CDR3 has 15 residues. The germline V and J ends were trimmed by 1 base and 4 bases, with 13 bases remaining between them. The CDR3 bases are TGTGCCAGCAGCTTAGTAGGTACCAGGATAGAGACCCAGTACTTC. Its translation is CASSLVGTRIETQYF.

This clone has just a few counts. The CDR3 does not end in the conserved phenylalanine or tryptophan, so this is likely a read error. The CDR3 reads CAWSEGAAEEKLFL. As DNA, the CDR3 is TGTGCCTGGAGCGAAGGGGCCGCGGAAGAAAAACTGTTTCTT. The rearrangement links TRBV30 to TRBJ1-4; a possible D gene is TRBD1 (5 bases). V was shortened by 3 bases and J by 8 bases, with 16 bases between the two germline ends. The length of the CDR3 is 14 residues. CDR1 GTSNPN and CDR2 SVGIG come from the germline V gene (reference sequence).

The chain carries TRBV18 and TRBJ2-5; a possible D gene is TRBD1 (5 bases). Trimming removed 6 bases at V and 2 bases at J, with 19 bases between. The CDR3 spans 16 residues. Per germline, CDR1 KGHSH and CDR2 LQKENI. DNA for the CDR3: TGTGCCAGCTCCCCTATGGTTGTCCAGGGACAAGAGACCCAGTACTTC. It specifies CASSPMVVQGQETQYF.

The J gene is TRBJ2-5, the V gene TRBV10-3; D gene uncertain. The CDR3 loop spans 14 amino acids. Germline V gives CDR1 ENHRY, CDR2 SYGVKD. V was clipped by 2 bases and J by 4 bases, with 11 bases between them. CDR3 in amino acids: CAISENSAGETQYF. CDR3 coding DNA: TGTGCCATCAGTGAGAACTCTGCCGGAGAGACCCAGTACTTC.